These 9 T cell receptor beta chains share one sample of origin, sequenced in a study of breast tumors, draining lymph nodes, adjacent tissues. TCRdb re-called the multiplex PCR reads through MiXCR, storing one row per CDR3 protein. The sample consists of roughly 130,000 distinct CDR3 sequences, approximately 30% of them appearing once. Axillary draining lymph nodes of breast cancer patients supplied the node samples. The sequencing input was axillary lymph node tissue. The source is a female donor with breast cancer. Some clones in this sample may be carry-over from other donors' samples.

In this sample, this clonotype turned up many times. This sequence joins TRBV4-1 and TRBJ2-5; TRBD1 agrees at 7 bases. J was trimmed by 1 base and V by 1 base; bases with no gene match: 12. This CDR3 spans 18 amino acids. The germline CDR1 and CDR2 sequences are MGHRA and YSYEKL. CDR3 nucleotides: TGCGCCAGCAGCCAAGTTGTGCGGACAGGTCGGACCCAAGAGACCCAGTACTTC. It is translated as CASSQVVRTGRTQETQYF.

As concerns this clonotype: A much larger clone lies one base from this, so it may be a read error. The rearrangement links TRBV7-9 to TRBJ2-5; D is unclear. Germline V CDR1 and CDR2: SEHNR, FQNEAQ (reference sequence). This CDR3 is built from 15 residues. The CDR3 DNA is TGTGCCAGCAGCTTGGTGCGGCGGACCCAAGAGACCCAGCACTTC. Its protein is CASSLVRRTQETQHF.

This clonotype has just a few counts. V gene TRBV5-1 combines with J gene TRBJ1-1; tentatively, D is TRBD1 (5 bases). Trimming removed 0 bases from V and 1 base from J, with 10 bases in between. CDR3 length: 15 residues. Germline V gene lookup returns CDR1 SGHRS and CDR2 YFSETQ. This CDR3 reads CASSLVGGKNTEAFF. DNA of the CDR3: TGCGCCAGCAGCTTGGTGGGGGGAAAGAACACTGAAGCTTTCTTT.

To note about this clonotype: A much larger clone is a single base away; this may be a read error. CDR3 bases: TGCGCCAGCAGCTTGTCCCTACTCGATGACCAGTTCTTC. It specifies CASSLSLLDDQFF. The chain combines TRBV5-1 with TRBJ2-1; D is unclear. The CDR3 extends over 13 amino acids. Germline CDR1 SGHRS, CDR2 YFSETQ.

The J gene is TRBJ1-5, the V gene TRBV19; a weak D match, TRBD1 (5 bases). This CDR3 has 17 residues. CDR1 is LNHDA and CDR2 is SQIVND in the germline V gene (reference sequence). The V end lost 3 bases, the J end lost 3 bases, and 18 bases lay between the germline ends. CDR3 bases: TGTGCCAGTAGTATCCGGCAGTGGGGGTACGCCAATCAGCCCCAGCATTTT. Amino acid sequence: CASSIRQWGYANQPQHF.

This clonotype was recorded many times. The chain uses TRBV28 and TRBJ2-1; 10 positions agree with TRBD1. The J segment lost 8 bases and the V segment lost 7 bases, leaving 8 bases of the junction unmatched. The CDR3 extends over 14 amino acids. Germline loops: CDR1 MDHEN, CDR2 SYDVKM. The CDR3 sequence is CASKSGTGDDEQFF. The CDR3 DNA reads TGTGCCAGCAAGTCCGGGACAGGGGACGATGAGCAGTTCTTC. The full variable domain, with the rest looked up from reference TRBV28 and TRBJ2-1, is DVKVTQSSRYLVKRTGEKVFLECVQDMDHENMFWYRQDPGLGLRLIYFSYDVKMKEKGDIPEGYSVSREKKERFSLILESASTNQTSMYLCASKSGTGDDEQFFGPGTRLTVL.

The CDR3 DNA reads TGTGCCAGCAGCTTAACATCAGTAGCGGGCGCTTACAATGAGCAGTTCTTC. It is translated as CASSLTSVAGAYNEQFF. The chain is built from TRBV7-2 and TRBJ2-1; 7 bases match TRBD2. The CDR3 sequence is 17 residues long. V lost 2 bases to trimming and J lost 4 bases; unmatched junction nucleotides: 11. The germline gives CDR1 SGHTA, CDR2 FQGNSA. The full variable domain, rest sourced from reference TRBV7-2 and TRBJ2-1, is GAGVSQSPSNKVTEKGKDVELRCDPISGHTALYWYRQSLGQGLEFLIYFQGNSAPDKSGLPSDRFSAERTGGSVSTLTIQRTQQEDSAVYLCASSLTSVAGAYNEQFFGPGTRLTVL.

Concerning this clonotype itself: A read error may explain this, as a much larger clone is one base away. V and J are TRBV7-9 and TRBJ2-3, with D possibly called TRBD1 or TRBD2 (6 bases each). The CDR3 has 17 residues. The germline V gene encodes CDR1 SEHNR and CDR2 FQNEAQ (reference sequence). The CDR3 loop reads CASSTRWGRGSTDPQYF. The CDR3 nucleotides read TGTGCCAGCAGCACGCGATGGGGGCGGGGAAGCACAGATCCGCAGTATTTT.

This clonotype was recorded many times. The CDR3 protein is CASSEEGRASGGICYF. The CDR3 bases are TGTGCCAGCAGTGAAGAAGGGCGAGCTAGCGGGGGGATATGTTACTTC. V is TRBV2 and J is TRBJ2-7; 11 bases are shared with TRBD2. With V trimmed by 1 base and J by 13 bases, 15 bases remained unmatched. The CDR3 extends over 16 amino acids. CDR1 is SNHLY, CDR2 FYNNEI, per germline. Drawing the rest from reference TRBV2 and TRBJ2-7, the complete variable domain is EPEVTQTPSHQVTQMGQEVILRCVPISNHLYFYWYRQILGQKVEFLVSFYNNEISEKSEIFDDQFSVERPDGSNFTLKIRSTKLEDSAMYFCASSEEGRASGGICYFGPGTRLTVT.